The clone carrying this TCR beta chain was seen ten or more times. Its antigen is currently unknown. Because the library targeted alpha chains, this beta chain is an off-target read whose size means little. These data belong to a study of spatial heterogeneity in lung cancer. The time point denotes: sample taken at primary tumor resection. Germline V gene data show CDR1 as SGHTA and CDR2 as FQGNSA. The V end lost 0 bases, the J end lost 3 bases, and 6 bases lay between the germline ends. This CDR3 comprises 13 residues. One entry per CDR3 protein results from TCRdb running MiXCR on the 5' RACE reads. The table shows about 7,900 distinct CDR3 sequences, with approximately 7% occurring only once. The study's findings and limits: Tumors with more nonsynonymous mutations had more expanded intratumoral alpha and beta TCRs.

The sequences come from lung tumor tissue, collected at surgery. The TCR originated in a female donor with early-stage non-small cell lung cancer. The chain has TRBV7-2 and TRBJ2-7; D is uncertain. CDR3 sequence (DNA): TGTGCCAGCAGCTTAGCGCTCGGCTACGAGCAGTACTTC. Encoded protein: CASSLALGYEQYF.